This is a list of T cell receptor beta chains from one sample in a study of shared clonotypes between healthy human individuals. The method was immunoSEQ multiplex PCR; TCRdb's version includes in-frame clones alone and lacks a portion of them. The sample lists roughly 700,000 clones; around 72% were seen once. Specimen: memory CD4+ T cells sorted from blood. The source is a young woman in good health. CDR3s include the opening cysteine and the closing phenylalanine or tryptophan. The D gene is left open where the match is weak. Clone sizes are given selectively: once, few, many, or a class where the clone is expanded.

v_call: TRBV10-3; d_call: -; j_call: TRBJ2-2; clone_size: -; cdr3_aa: CAIPRIGAGTGELFF; cdr3_nt: TGTGCCATCCCCCGAATCGGGGCGGGTACCGGGGAGCTGTTTTTT
v_call: TRBV28; d_call: -; j_call: TRBJ1-1; clone_size: -; cdr3_aa: CASSSFGGGEMNTEAFF; cdr3_nt: TGTGCCAGCAGCAGTTTTGGAGGGGGAGAGATGAACACTGAAGCTTTCTTT
v_call: TRBV28; d_call: -; j_call: TRBJ1-1; clone_size: once; cdr3_aa: CASSLPYRENTEAFF; cdr3_nt: TGTGCCAGCAGTTTACCCTACAGGGAAAACACTGAAGCTTTCTTT
v_call: TRBV19; d_call: -; j_call: TRBJ2-5; clone_size: -; cdr3_aa: CASSANRVETQYF; cdr3_nt: TGTGCCAGTAGTGCGAACAGGGTGGAGACCCAGTACTTC
v_call: TRBV10-2; d_call: -; j_call: TRBJ1-2; clone_size: -; cdr3_aa: CASSDQVRGYTF; cdr3_nt: TGCGCCAGCAGTGATCAAGTAAGAGGCTACACCTTC
v_call: TRBV5-1; d_call: -; j_call: TRBJ1-1; clone_size: few; cdr3_aa: CASSLAWDTEAFF; cdr3_nt: TGCGCCAGCAGCTTGGCGTGGGACACTGAAGCTTTCTTT
v_call: TRBV5-1; d_call: -; j_call: TRBJ2-5; clone_size: -; cdr3_aa: CASSLLQGRQETQYF; cdr3_nt: TGCGCCAGCAGCCTTTTGCAGGGAAGGCAAGAGACCCAGTACTTC
v_call: TRBV19; d_call: -; j_call: TRBJ2-2; clone_size: -; cdr3_aa: CATSFSWNTGELFF; cdr3_nt: TGTGCCACTTCTTTTTCGTGGAACACCGGGGAGCTGTTTTTT
v_call: TRBV7-2; d_call: -; j_call: TRBJ1-2; clone_size: -; cdr3_aa: CASSLVLWQNHYGYTF; cdr3_nt: TGTGCCAGCAGCTTAGTGTTATGGCAGAACCACTATGGCTACACCTTC
v_call: TRBV27; d_call: -; j_call: TRBJ2-5; clone_size: -; cdr3_aa: CASSGGAAGETQYF; cdr3_nt: TGTGCCAGCAGTGGGGGAGCGGCGGGAGAGACCCAGTACTTC
v_call: TRBV2; d_call: -; j_call: TRBJ1-1; clone_size: -; cdr3_aa: CASVPGHLNTEAFF; cdr3_nt: TGTGCCAGCGTTCCGGGACATTTGAACACTGAAGCTTTCTTT
v_call: TRBV29-1; d_call: -; j_call: TRBJ1-4; clone_size: few; cdr3_aa: CSVGVGRNNEKLFF; cdr3_nt: TGCAGCGTTGGCGTCGGCCGCAACAATGAAAAACTGTTTTTT
v_call: TRBV7-2; d_call: -; j_call: TRBJ2-2; clone_size: many; cdr3_aa: CASSFETGRPGELFF; cdr3_nt: TGTGCCAGCAGCTTTGAGACGGGAAGACCCGGGGAGCTGTTTTTT
v_call: TRBV4-1; d_call: TRBD1; j_call: TRBJ1-2; clone_size: -; cdr3_aa: CASSQEGTGRSGYTF; cdr3_nt: TGCGCCAGCAGCCAAGAGGGGACAGGGAGGAGTGGCTACACCTTC
v_call: TRBV7-2; d_call: TRBD2; j_call: TRBJ2-5; clone_size: -; cdr3_aa: CASSLGRELRTQYF; cdr3_nt: TGTGCCAGCAGCTTAGGGCGGGAGCTGCGGACCCAGTACTTC
v_call: TRBV30; d_call: -; j_call: TRBJ1-4; clone_size: -; cdr3_aa: CAWSAGAGQGEKLFF; cdr3_nt: TGTGCCTGGAGTGCCGGGGCCGGCCAAGGAGAAAAACTGTTTTTT
v_call: TRBV18; d_call: -; j_call: TRBJ2-7; clone_size: few; cdr3_aa: CASSFGQAYEQYF; cdr3_nt: TGTGCCAGCTCATTTGGGCAAGCCTACGAGCAGTACTTC
v_call: TRBV4-1; d_call: -; j_call: TRBJ1-2; clone_size: once; cdr3_aa: CASSQEFEQPFYSYTF; cdr3_nt: TGCGCCAGCAGCCAAGAATTTGAGCAGCCCTTCTACAGCTACACCTTC
v_call: TRBV11-2; d_call: -; j_call: TRBJ1-1; clone_size: -; cdr3_aa: CASSLHRFNTEAFF; cdr3_nt: TGTGCCAGCAGCTTACACAGGTTTAACACTGAAGCTTTCTTT
v_call: TRBV6-5; d_call: -; j_call: TRBJ2-7; clone_size: few; cdr3_aa: CASRADLSYEQYF; cdr3_nt: TGTGCCAGCAGGGCGGACTTAAGCTACGAGCAGTACTTC
v_call: TRBV27; d_call: TRBD2; j_call: TRBJ2-2; clone_size: -; cdr3_aa: CASSPQTSGNGGELFF; cdr3_nt: TGTGCCAGCAGTCCTCAGACTAGCGGGAACGGCGGGGAGCTGTTTTTT
v_call: TRBV9; d_call: -; j_call: TRBJ1-1; clone_size: -; cdr3_aa: CASSVEGAGTEAFF; cdr3_nt: TGTGCCAGCAGCGTAGAGGGAGCGGGGACTGAAGCTTTCTTT
v_call: TRBV28; d_call: -; j_call: TRBJ1-5; clone_size: -; cdr3_aa: CAIEGKLLQPQHF; cdr3_nt: TGTGCCATAGAGGGTAAGCTCCTTCAGCCCCAGCATTTT
v_call: TRBV28; d_call: -; j_call: TRBJ2-1; clone_size: -; cdr3_aa: CASSLQLVLEQFF; cdr3_nt: TGTGCCAGCAGCCTCCAGCTTGTATTAGAGCAGTTCTTC
v_call: TRBV5-8; d_call: -; j_call: TRBJ2-7; clone_size: -; cdr3_aa: CASSRGGASEQYF; cdr3_nt: TGTGCCAGCAGCCGAGGTGGGGCGTCCGAGCAGTACTTC
v_call: TRBV6-1; d_call: TRBD1; j_call: TRBJ2-7; clone_size: -; cdr3_aa: CASEDRLYGEQYF; cdr3_nt: TGTGCCAGCGAGGACAGGCTCTACGGCGAGCAGTACTTC
v_call: TRBV5-1; d_call: -; j_call: TRBJ2-2; clone_size: many; cdr3_aa: CASSSSRVNTGELFF; cdr3_nt: TGCGCCAGCAGCTCTAGTAGGGTTAACACCGGGGAGCTGTTTTTT
v_call: TRBV6-5; d_call: -; j_call: TRBJ1-2; clone_size: -; cdr3_aa: CASSSPDKGVNGYTF; cdr3_nt: TGTGCCAGCAGTTCCCCCGACAAAGGTGTTAATGGCTACACCTTC
v_call: TRBV14; d_call: -; j_call: TRBJ1-5; clone_size: -; cdr3_aa: CASSHKVVSQPQHF; cdr3_nt: TGTGCCAGCAGCCACAAAGTGGTGAGTCAGCCCCAGCATTTT